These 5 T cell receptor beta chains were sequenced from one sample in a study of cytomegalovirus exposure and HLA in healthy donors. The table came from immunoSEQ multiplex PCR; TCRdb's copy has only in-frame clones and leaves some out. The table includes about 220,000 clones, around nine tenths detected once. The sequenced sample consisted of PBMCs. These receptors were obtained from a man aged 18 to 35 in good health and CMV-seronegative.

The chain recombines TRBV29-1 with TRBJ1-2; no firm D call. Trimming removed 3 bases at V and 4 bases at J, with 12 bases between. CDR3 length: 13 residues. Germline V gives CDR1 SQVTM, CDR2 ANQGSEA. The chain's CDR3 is CSVEGGKFYGYTF. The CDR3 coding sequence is TGCAGCGTTGAGGGAGGAAAATTCTATGGCTACACCTTC.

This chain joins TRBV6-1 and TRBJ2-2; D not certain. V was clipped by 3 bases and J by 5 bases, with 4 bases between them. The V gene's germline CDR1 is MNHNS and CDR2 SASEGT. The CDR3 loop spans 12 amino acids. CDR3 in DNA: TGTGCCAGCAGTGAGGAGACCGGGGAGCTGTTTTTT. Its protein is CASSEETGELFF.

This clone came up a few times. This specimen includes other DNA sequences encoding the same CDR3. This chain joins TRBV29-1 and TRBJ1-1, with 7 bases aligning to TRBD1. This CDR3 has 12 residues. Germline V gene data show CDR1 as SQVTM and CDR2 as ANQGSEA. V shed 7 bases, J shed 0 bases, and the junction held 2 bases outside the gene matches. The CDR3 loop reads CSAGQMNTEAFF. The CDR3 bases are TGCAGCGCGGGACAGATGAACACTGAAGCTTTCTTT. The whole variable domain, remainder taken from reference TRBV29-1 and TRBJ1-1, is SAVISQKPSRDICQRGTSLTIQCQVDSQVTMMFWYRQQPGQSLTLIATANQGSEATYESGFVIDKFPISRPNLTFSTLTVSNMSPEDSSIYLCSAGQMNTEAFFGQGTRLTVV.

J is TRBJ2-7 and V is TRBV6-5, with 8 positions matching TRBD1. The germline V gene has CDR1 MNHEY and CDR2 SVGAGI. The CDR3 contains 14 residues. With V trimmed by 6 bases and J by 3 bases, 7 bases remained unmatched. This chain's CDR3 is CASSSGTGSYEQYF. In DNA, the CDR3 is TGTGCCAGCAGCTCCGGGACAGGTAGCTACGAGCAGTACTTC.

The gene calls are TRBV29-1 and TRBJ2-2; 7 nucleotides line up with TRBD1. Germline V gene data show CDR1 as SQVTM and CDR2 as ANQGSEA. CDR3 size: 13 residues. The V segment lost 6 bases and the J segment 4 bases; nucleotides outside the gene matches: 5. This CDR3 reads CSVKTGTTGELFF. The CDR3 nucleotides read TGCAGCGTAAAGACAGGGACCACCGGGGAGCTGTTTTTT.